This T cell receptor beta chain is drawn from a study of T cells in localized non-small cell lung cancer. V lost 0 bases, J lost 2 bases, and 11 bases lay in between. The germline gives CDR1 SGHRS, CDR2 YFSETQ. CDR3 length equals 15 residues. The protocol was immunoSEQ multiplex PCR, while the TCRdb copy is restricted to in-frame clones and leaves out a portion. Here the sample spans around 92,000 clones, approximately 91% being singletons. This sequence joins TRBV5-1 and TRBJ2-5; maybe TRBD2 (6 bases). The input for sequencing was PBMCs, taken before any cancer treatment. The receptor's source is a woman aged 35 to 70 with stage II squamous cell lung carcinoma. CDR3 sequence reads: CASSLDGRGQETQYF. CDR3 sequence (DNA): TGCGCCAGCAGCTTGGACGGTCGGGGGCAAGAGACCCAGTACTTC.